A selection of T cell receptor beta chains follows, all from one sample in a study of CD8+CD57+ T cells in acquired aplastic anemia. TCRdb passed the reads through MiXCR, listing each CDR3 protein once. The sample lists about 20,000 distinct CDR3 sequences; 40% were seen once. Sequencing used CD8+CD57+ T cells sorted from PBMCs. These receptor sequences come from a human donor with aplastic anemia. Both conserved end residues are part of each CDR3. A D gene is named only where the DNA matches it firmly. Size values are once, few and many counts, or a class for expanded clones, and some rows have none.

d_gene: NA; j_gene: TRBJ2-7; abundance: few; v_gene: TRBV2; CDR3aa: CASSEYWTAYEQYF; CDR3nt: TGTGCCAGCAGTGAATATTGGACAGCCTACGAGCAGTACTTC
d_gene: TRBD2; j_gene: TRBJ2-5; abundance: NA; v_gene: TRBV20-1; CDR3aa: CSARGPGTSGSESRETQYF; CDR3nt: TGCAGTGCTAGAGGCCCCGGGACTAGCGGGAGCGAGAGTAGAGAGACCCAGTACTTC
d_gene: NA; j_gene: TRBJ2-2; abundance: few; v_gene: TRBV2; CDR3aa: CASGLAAKGELFF; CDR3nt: TGTGCCAGCGGGTTAGCCGCTAAGGGGGAGCTGTTTTTT
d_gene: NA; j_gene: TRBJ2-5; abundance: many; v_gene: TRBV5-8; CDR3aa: CASSKDGKETQYF; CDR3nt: TGTGCCAGCAGCAAGGACGGGAAAGAGACCCAGTACTTC
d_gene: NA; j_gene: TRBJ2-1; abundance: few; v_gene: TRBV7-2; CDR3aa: CASSLRSGGQDEQFF; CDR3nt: TGTGCCAGCAGCTTGAGAAGCGGGGGACAGGATGAGCAGTTCTTC
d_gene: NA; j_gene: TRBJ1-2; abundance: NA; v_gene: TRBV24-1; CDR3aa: CATSDSDWYGYTF; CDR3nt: TGTGCCACCAGTGATTCGGACTGGTATGGCTACACCTTC
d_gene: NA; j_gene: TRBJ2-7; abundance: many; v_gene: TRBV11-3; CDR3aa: CASSLGTGSEQYF; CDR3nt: TGTGCCAGCAGCTTAGGGACGGGAAGCGAGCAGTACTTC
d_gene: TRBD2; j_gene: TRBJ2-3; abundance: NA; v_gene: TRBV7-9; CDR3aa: CASSLALAGGTDTQYF; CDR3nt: TGTGCCAGCAGCTTAGCCCTAGCGGGGGGCACAGATACGCAGTATTTT
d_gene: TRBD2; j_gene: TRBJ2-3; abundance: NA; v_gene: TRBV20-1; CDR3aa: CSARDPAGRGGGGGGTQYF; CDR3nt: TGCAGTGCTAGGGATCCGGCCGGGAGGGGGGGGGGGGGGGGGGGTACGCAGTATTTT
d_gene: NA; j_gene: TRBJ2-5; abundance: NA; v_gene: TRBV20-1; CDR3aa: CSASFMGGAGGQTQYF; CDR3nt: TGCAGTGCTAGTTTTATGGGGGGGGCGGGCGGCCAGACCCAGTACTTC
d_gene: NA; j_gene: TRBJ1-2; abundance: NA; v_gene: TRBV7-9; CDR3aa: CASSSPSGGYTF; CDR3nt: TGTGCCAGCAGCTCGCCATCTGGAGGCTACACCTTC
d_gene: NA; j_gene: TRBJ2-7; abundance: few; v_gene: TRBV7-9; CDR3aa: CASSSLDEQYF; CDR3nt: TGTGCCAGCAGTAGTCTAGACGAGCAGTACTTC
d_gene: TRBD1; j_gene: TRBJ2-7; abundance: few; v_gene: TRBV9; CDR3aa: CASSVANPGQGAGEQYF; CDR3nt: TGTGCCAGCAGCGTAGCGAATCCGGGACAGGGGGCAGGCGAGCAGTACTTC
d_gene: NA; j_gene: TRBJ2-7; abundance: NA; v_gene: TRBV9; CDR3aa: CASSVGYRDPHEQYF; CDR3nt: TGTGCCAGCAGCGTAGGGTACAGGGATCCCCACGAGCAGTACTTC
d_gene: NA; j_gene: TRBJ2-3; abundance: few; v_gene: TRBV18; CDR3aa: CASSPGAWTDTQYF; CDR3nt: TGTGCCAGCTCACCCGGGGCTTGGACAGATACGCAGTATTTT
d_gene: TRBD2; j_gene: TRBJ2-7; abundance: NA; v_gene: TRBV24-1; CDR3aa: CATTLKQPPSGRETSYEQHF; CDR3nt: TGTGCCACCACCCTAAAACAACCCCCTAGTGGGCGGGAGACCTCCTACGAGCAGCACTTC
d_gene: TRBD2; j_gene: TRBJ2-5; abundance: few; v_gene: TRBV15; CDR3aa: CATSGLAGYRETQYF; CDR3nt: TGTGCCACCAGCGGGCTAGCGGGGTATCGAGAGACCCAGTACTTC
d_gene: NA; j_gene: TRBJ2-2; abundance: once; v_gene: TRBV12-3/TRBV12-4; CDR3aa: CASNSQGTTNTGELFF; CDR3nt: TGTGCCAGCAACTCCCAAGGGACAACGAACACCGGGGAGCTGTTTTTT
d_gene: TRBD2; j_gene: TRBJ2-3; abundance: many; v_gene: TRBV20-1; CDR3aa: CSARVRGLAAITDTQYF; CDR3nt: TGCAGTGCTAGAGTCCGCGGACTAGCGGCGATCACAGATACGCAGTATTTT
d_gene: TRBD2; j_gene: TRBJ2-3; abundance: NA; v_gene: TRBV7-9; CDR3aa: CASSTSGRARDTQYF; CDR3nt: TGTGCCAGCAGCACTAGCGGGAGGGCCAGGGATACGCAGTATTTT
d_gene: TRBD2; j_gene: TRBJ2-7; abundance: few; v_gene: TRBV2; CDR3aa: CARGGGGGGGEQQYF; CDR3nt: TGTGCCAGGGGGGGGGGGGGGGGGGGGGGGGAGCAGCAGTACTTC
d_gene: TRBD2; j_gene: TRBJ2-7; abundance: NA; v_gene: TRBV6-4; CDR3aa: CASSDEGAGGLEQYF; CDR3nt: TGTGCCAGCAGTGACGAGGGGGCGGGGGGGCTTGAGCAGTACTTC
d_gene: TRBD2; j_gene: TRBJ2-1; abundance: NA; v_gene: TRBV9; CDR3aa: CASSVVVAGQFEQFF; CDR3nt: TGTGCCAGCAGCGTAGTGGTAGCGGGGCAATTTGAGCAGTTCTTC
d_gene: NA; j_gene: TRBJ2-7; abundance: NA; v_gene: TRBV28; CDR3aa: CASTYPGRDYEQYF; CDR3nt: TGTGCCAGCACCTATCCCGGACGAGACTACGAGCAGTACTTC
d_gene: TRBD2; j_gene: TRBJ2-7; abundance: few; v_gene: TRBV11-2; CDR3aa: CASSLESASGRYEQYF; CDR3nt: TGTGCCAGCAGCTTAGAGAGTGCTAGCGGGAGGTACGAGCAGTACTTC
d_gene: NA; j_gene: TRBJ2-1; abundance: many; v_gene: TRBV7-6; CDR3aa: CASSLEAGSNEQFF; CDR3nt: TGTGCCAGCAGCTTAGAAGCAGGGTCCAATGAGCAGTTCTTC
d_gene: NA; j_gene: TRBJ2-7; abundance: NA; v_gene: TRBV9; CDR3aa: CASSVGTSPVDYEQYF; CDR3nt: TGTGCCAGCAGCGTAGGCACTAGCCCTGTGGACTACGAGCAGTACTTC
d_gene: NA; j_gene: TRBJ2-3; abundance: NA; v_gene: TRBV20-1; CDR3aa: CSAYEGEDTQYF; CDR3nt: TGCAGTGCTTACGAAGGGGAAGATACGCAGTATTTT
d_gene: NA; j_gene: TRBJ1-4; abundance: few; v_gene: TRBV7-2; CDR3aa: CASSGVGNEKLFF; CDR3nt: TGTGCCAGCAGTGGGGTCGGCAATGAAAAACTGTTTTTT
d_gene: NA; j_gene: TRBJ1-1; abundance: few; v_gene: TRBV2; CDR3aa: CASRGTEGTEAFF; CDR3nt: TGTGCCAGCAGGGGGACGGAAGGGACTGAAGCTTTCTTT
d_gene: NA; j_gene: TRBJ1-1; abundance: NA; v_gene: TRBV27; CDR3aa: CASSLQQGYTEAFF; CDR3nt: TGTGCCAGCAGTCTCCAACAGGGCTACACTGAAGCTTTCTTT
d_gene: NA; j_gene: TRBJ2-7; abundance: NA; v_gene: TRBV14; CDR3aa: CASRRAGLREQYF; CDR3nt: TGTGCCAGCAGGAGGGCAGGCTTGCGGGAGCAGTACTTC
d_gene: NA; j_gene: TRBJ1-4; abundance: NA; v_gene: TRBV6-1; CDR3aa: CASSEDRETGNEKLFF; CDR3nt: TGTGCCAGCAGTGAAGATCGAGAGACTGGTAATGAAAAACTGTTTTTT
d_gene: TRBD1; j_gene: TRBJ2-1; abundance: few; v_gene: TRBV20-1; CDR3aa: CSARDRAGGLYNEQFF; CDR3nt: TGCAGTGCTAGAGATCGCGCAGGGGGCCTATACAATGAGCAGTTCTTC
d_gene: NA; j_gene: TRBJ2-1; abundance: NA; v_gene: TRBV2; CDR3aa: CASSVSMKDEQFF; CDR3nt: TGTGCCAGCAGTGTTTCCATGAAGGATGAGCAGTTCTTC
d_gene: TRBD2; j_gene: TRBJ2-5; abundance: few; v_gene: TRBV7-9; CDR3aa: CASSLPAGGRQGQETQYF; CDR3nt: TGTGCCAGCAGCTTACCAGCGGGAGGGCGTCAGGGGCAAGAGACCCAGTACTTC
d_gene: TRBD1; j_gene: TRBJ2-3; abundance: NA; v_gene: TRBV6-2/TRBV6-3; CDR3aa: CASSFGQGEADTQYF; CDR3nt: TGTGCCAGCAGCTTTGGACAGGGCGAGGCAGATACGCAGTATTTT
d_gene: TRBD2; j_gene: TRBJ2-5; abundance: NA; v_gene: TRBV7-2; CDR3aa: CASSWGTSGPQETQYF; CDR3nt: TGTGCCAGCAGCTGGGGGACTAGCGGGCCTCAAGAGACCCAGTACTTC
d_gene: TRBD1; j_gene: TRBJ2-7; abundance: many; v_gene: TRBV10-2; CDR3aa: CASARATGQVNYEQYF; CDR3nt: TGCGCCAGCGCTCGGGCAACGGGACAGGTGAACTACGAGCAGTACTTC
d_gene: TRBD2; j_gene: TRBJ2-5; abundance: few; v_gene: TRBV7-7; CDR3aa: CASSRSGGETQYF; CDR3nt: TGTGCTAGCAGCCGGAGCGGGGGTGAGACCCAGTACTTC
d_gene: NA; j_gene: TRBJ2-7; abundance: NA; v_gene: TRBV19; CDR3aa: CASSPSGTSSYEQYF; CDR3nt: TGTGCCAGTAGTCCGAGCGGGACAAGCTCCTACGAGCAGTACTTC
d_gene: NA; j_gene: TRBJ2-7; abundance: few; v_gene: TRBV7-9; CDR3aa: CASSQDGGGLDEQYF; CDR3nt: TGTGCCAGCAGCCAGGACGGGGGCGGGTTGGACGAGCAGTACTTC
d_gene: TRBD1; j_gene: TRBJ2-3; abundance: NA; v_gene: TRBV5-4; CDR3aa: CASSEPPGQGTDTQYF; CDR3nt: TGTGCCAGCAGCGAGCCTCCGGGACAGGGCACAGATACGCAGTATTTT
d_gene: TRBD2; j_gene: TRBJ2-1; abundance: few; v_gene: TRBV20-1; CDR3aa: CSARDLAGGSYNEQFF; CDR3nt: TGCAGTGCTAGAGATCTTGCGGGAGGGTCCTACAATGAGCAGTTCTTC
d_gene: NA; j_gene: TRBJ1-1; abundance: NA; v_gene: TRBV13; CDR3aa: CASSFWGTEAFF; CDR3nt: TGTGCCAGCAGCTTCTGGGGGACTGAAGCTTTCTTT
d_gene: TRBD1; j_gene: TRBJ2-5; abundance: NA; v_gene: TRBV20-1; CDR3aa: CSARDLTGASQETQYF; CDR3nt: TGCAGTGCTAGAGACTTGACAGGGGCTTCCCAAGAGACCCAGTACTTC
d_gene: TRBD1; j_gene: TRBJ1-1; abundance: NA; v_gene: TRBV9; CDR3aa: CASSAGTGGTEAFF; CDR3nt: TGTGCCAGCAGCGCAGGGACAGGGGGCACTGAAGCTTTCTTT
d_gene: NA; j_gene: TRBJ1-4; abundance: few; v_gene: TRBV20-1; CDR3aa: CSALVRRNEKLFF; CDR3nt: TGCAGTGCCCTGGTTCGGAGGAATGAAAAACTGTTTTTT
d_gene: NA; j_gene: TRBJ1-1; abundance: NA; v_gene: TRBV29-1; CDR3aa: CSGLQRGTEAFF; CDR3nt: TGCAGCGGCTTACAAAGGGGGACTGAAGCTTTCTTT
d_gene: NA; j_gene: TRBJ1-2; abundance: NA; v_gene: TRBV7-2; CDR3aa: CASSCWGSLGYGYTF; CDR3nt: TGTGCCAGCAGTTGTTGGGGCAGCCTAGGATATGGCTACACCTTC
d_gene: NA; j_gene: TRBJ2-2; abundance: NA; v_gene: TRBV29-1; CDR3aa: CSAPRGTGELFF; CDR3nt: TGCAGCGCTCCAAGGGGCACCGGGGAGCTGTTTTTT
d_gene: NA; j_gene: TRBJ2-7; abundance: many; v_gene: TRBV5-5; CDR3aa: CASSFNSAYEQYF; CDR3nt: TGTGCCAGCAGCTTCAACAGCGCCTACGAGCAGTACTTC
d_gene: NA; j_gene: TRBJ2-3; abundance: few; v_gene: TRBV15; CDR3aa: CATSNSRVRGTDTQYF; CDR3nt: TGTGCCACCAGCAACAGCAGGGTTCGGGGCACAGATACGCAGTATTTT
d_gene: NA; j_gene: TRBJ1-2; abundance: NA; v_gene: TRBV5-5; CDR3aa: CASSQRGGGYTF; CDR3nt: TGTGCCAGCAGCCAACGAGGAGGGGGCTACACCTTC
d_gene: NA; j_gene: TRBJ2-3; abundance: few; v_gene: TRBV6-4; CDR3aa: CASSDSPGSTDTQYF; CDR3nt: TGTGCCAGCAGTGACTCGCCAGGTAGCACAGATACGCAGTATTTT
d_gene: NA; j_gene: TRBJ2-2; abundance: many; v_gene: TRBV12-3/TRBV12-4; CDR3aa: CASSLAGSGELFF; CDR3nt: TGTGCCAGCAGTTTAGCGGGTAGCGGGGAGCTGTTTTTT
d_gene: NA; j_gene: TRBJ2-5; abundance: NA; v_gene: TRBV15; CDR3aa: CATRGQQETQYF; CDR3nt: TGTGCCACCCGAGGACAGCAAGAGACCCAGTACTTC
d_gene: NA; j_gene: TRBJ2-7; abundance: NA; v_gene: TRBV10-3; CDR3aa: CAIRPSTGTYEQYF; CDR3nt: TGTGCCATCAGGCCCTCGACGGGAACCTACGAGCAGTACTTC